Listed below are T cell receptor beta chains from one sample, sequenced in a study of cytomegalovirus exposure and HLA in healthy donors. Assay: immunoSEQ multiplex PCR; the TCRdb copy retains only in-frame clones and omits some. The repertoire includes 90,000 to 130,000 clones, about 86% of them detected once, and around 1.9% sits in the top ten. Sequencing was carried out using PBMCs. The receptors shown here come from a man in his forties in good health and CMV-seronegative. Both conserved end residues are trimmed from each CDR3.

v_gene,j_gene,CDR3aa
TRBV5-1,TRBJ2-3,ASSTAAGTGGTDTQY
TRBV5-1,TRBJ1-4,ASMTGHATNEKLF
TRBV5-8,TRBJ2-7,ASYGLAGHYEQY
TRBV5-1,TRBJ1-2,ASSLSDRGDYGYT
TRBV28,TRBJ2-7,ASRRVEQY
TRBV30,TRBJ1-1,AWDRAATEAF
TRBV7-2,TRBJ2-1,ASSLLGGKPYNEQF
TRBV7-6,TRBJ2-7,ASSLDTEQY
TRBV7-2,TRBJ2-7,ASSLALAGGSEQY
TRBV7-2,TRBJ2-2,ASSLKGPGELF
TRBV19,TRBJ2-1,ASRRGYEQF
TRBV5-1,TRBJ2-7,ASSTVSPLRDRVYEQY
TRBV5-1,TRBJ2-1,ASSLAGGTGGNEQF
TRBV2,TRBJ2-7,ASSGDHEQY
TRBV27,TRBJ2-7,ASRAPRGGNEQY
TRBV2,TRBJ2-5,ASSGQGLEETQY
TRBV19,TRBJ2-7,ASSRTGTYEQY
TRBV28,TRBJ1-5,ASSSQGLSQPQH
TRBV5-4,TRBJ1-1,ASSLGGTGVLNTEAF
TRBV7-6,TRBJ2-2,ASTRGSPTGELF
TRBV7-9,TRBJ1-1,ASSPYAGEAF
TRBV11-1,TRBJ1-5,ASSLDRNQPQH
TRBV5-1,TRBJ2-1,ASNRDRPTGDEQF
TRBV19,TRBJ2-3,ASSILAGMTDTQY
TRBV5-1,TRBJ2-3,ASSLGRGYTDTQY
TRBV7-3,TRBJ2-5,ASSPSGFQETQY
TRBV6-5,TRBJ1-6,ASSPGGQINSPLH
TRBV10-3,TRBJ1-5,AIRTGDNQPQH
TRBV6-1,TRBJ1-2,ASSEAGQGVYGYT
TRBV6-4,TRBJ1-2,ASSPFSRQGRIYGYT
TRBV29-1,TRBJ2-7,SVDRGNEQY
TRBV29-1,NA,SAGGGGQAYEQY
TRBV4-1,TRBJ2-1,ASSQKEVAEYNEQF
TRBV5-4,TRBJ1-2,ASSPGQLANYGYT
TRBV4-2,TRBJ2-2,ASSRRTAHDANTGELF
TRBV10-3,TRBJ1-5,ASGAPNQPQH
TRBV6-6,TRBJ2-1,ASSGTGRNEQF
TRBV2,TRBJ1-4,ARGAVNNEKLF
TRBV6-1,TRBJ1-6,ASRDRGPYSPLH
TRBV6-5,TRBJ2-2,ASTQGGAGELF
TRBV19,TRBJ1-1,ASSIGGSTEAF
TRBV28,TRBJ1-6,ASSSTLSSGAVNSPLH
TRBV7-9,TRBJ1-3,ASGSTEAGNTIY
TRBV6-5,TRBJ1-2,ASSYSGPLGYT
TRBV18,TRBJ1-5,ASSPLETGGNQPQH
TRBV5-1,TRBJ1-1,ASSLAGKTGTEAF
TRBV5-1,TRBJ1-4,ASSSPGGINEKLF
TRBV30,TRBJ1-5,AWWSGAPGPQH
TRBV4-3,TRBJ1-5,ASSQEFLGTGSNQPQH
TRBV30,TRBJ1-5,AWSVKGGGNQPQH
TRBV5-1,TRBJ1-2,ASSLERSPGLGGYT
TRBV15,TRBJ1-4,ATSRDRLSTNEKLF
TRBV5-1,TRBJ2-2,ASSLTTGKAGELF
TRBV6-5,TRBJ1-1,ASSLKPGLGTTEAF
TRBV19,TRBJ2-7,ASSISHSSYEQY
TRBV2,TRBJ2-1,ASSDIILAGAGNEQF
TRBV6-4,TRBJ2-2,ASSPNLGTSGELF
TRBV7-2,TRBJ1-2,ASSRDRANYGYT
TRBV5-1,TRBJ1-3,ASSPAGPARNTIY
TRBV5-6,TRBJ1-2,ASSRLSGTGSLGYT